Shown below are 26 T cell receptor beta chains from a single sample sequenced in a study of T cell responses to AZD1222 COVID-19 vaccine. Sequencing used immunoSEQ multiplex PCR; TCRdb keeps in-frame clones, though not all of them. The table shows tens of thousands of clones, with around 90% occurring only once. Sequenced material: peripheral blood, taken on day 0 of AZD1222 vaccination. The receptor source for this set is an adult in good health.

The V and J genes are TRBV2 and TRBJ1-1; 7 bases agree with TRBD1. There are 15 residues in the CDR3. CDR1 SNHLY and CDR2 FYNNEI come from the germline V gene. V shed 5 bases and J 7 bases; nucleotides not matched to a gene: 13. CDR3 residues: CASSPAGQQVYEAFF. The CDR3 DNA follows: TGTGCCAGCAGTCCGGCGGGACAGCAAGTCTATGAAGCTTTCTTT.

The chain carries TRBV27 and TRBJ1-1, with D possibly matching TRBD1 (5 bases). The V end lost 3 bases, the J end lost 7 bases, and 15 bases lay between the germline ends. CDR3 length equals 14 residues. From germline, CDR1 is MNHEY and CDR2 SMNVEV (reference sequence). CDR3: CASSFLGGENEAFF. CDR3 coding DNA: TGTGCCAGCAGTTTCTTGGGAGGGGAGAATGAAGCTTTCTTT.

This chain joins TRBV4-3 and TRBJ2-1; 10 nucleotides align to TRBD2. The CDR3 has 16 residues. With V trimmed by 1 base and J by 3 bases, 3 bases remained unmatched. Germline lookup yields CDR1 LGHNA and CDR2 YSLEER. CDR3 protein: CASSQGTSGDYNEQFF. CDR3 DNA: TGCGCCAGCAGCCAAGGGACTAGCGGAGACTACAATGAGCAGTTCTTC.

The chain carries TRBV12-3 or TRBV12-4 and TRBJ2-7; D is perhaps TRBD1 or TRBD2 (5 bases each). This CDR3 region has 13 residues. V shed 2 bases and J shed 7 bases, with 12 bases lying between them. CDR3 residues: CASSLFGAGEQYF. In DNA form, the CDR3 reads TGTGCCAGCAGTTTATTCGGGGCTGGTGAGCAGTACTTC.

This chain links TRBV5-1 with TRBJ2-1, with TRBD2 matching over 9 bases. Germline V gene data show CDR1 as SGHRS and CDR2 as YFSETQ. The CDR3 is 17 amino acids. Trimming removed 3 bases from V and 5 bases from J; junction bases left unmatched: 12. Here the CDR3 reads CASSSISSGIADNEQFF. The CDR3 nucleotides are TGCGCCAGCAGCTCCATATCTAGCGGGATCGCCGACAATGAGCAGTTCTTC.

V gene TRBV4-1 combines with J gene TRBJ1-2; TRBD1 aligns across 7 bases. V was clipped by 2 bases and J by 3 bases; unmatched bases: 3. The CDR3 sequence is 14 residues long. Per germline, CDR1 MGHRA and CDR2 YSYEKL. In DNA, the CDR3 is TGCGCCAGCAGCCAACAAACAGGGGACTATGGCTACACCTTC. Translating gives CASSQQTGDYGYTF.

This rearrangement joins TRBV6-5 to TRBJ1-3; D call uncertain. Germline V gives CDR1 MNHEY, CDR2 SVGAGI. Trimming took off 6 bases at V and 0 bases at J, with 12 bases between the two ends. This CDR3 comprises 15 residues. CDR3 DNA sequence: TGTGCCAGCAGAAGGGAGATCTCCTCTGGAAACACCATATATTTT. Translated: CASRREISSGNTIYF.

The chain couples TRBV20-1 to TRBJ2-7, with a weak D call TRBD2 (6 bases). Per germline, CDR1 DFQATT and CDR2 SNEGSKA (reference sequence). V lost 5 bases and J 5 bases, leaving 10 bases between the germline ends. This CDR3 comprises 11 residues. The CDR3 region has the DNA TGCAGTGCTCGACTAGACCACGAGCAGTACTTC. This translates into CSARLDHEQYF.

The chain has TRBV6-2 or TRBV6-3 and TRBJ2-3; D is unclear. Trimming cost V 0 bases and J 1 base, with 8 bases left between them. This CDR3 contains 15 residues. Germline assignment: CDR1 MNHEY and CDR2 SVGEGT. In DNA form, the CDR3 reads TGTGCCAGCAGTTACTCGAATGATCGCACAGATACGCAGTATTTT. This gives the protein CASSYSNDRTDTQYF.

This clone was seen just once. The chain has TRBV28 and TRBJ1-2, with unresolved D. Trimming removed 10 bases from V and 0 bases from J, with 18 bases in between. There are 15 residues in the CDR3. Germline CDR1 is MDHEN and CDR2 is SYDVKM. The CDR3 sequence is CATTPGPTSNYGYTF. CDR3 coding DNA: TGTGCCACCACCCCCGGCCCGACCTCTAACTATGGCTACACCTTC.

The chain is built from TRBV5-5 and TRBJ2-5; unclear D gene. The CDR3 totals 11 residues. The V end lost 3 bases, the J end lost 2 bases, and 2 bases lay between the germline ends. Germline V gene sequence: CDR1 SGHKS, CDR2 YYEKEE (reference sequence). The CDR3 DNA reads as TGTGCCAGCAGCTCGCAAGAGACCCAGTACTTC. Translation: CASSSQETQYF. Full variable domain (missing parts from reference TRBV5-5 and TRBJ2-5): DAGVTQSPTHLIKTRGQQVTLRCSPISGHKSVSWYQQVLGQGPQFIFQYYEKEERGRGNFPDRFSARQFPNYSSELNVNALLLGDSALYLCASSSQETQYFGPGTRLLVL.

The chain recombines TRBV4-3 with TRBJ1-1; TRBD1 agrees at 10 bases. V lost 1 base to trimming and J lost 8 bases; unmatched junction nucleotides: 7. Germline-derived CDR1 and CDR2 are LGHNA and YSLEER. This CDR3 is built from 15 residues. CDR3 DNA sequence: TGCGCCAGCAGCCAAGTGACGGGACAGGGGTCGGAAGCTTTCTTT. Translated, it gives CASSQVTGQGSEAFF.

This clone occurred once. The V call is TRBV3-1 (or the pseudogene TRBV3-2), the J call TRBJ2-2, with 12 bases identical to TRBD2. J gave up 8 bases and V 5 bases, and 6 bases lay outside the gene matches. Per the germline V gene, CDR1 is LGHDT and CDR2 is YNNKEL (reference sequence). The CDR3 has 15 amino acids. CDR3 in amino acids: CASSISGTSGGELFF. The DNA for the CDR3 is TGTGCCAGCAGCATTTCCGGGACTAGCGGGGGGGAGCTGTTTTTT.

CDR3 sequence reads: CASSPEERRPTDTQYF. The CDR3 nucleotides are TGTGCCAGCAGCCCAGAGGAGAGGCGGCCCACAGATACGCAGTATTTT. The rearrangement uses TRBV5-4 and TRBJ2-3; D is ambiguous. Trimming left V 4 bases short and J 2 bases short, with 17 bases between. Germline values: CDR1 SGHNT, CDR2 YYREEE (reference sequence). CDR3 length: 16 residues.

The chain is built from TRBV28 and TRBJ2-2; D perhaps matches TRBD1 (6 bases). The CDR3 is 14 amino acids. Germline CDR1 MDHEN, CDR2 SYDVKM. Trimming left V 5 bases short and J 5 bases short, with 12 bases between. CDR3 region: CASSTTGRTGELFF. The DNA for the CDR3 is TGTGCCAGCAGTACTACAGGGAGAACCGGGGAGCTGTTTTTT.

V is TRBV19 and J is TRBJ1-2; 9 bases map to TRBD1. Trimming took 2 bases from V and 1 from J; bases not matched to a gene: 5. The CDR3 has 16 residues. Germline V gene sequence: CDR1 LNHDA, CDR2 SQIVND (reference sequence). This CDR3 is CASSITGGQYNYGYTF. The CDR3 coding sequence is TGTGCCAGTAGTATAACAGGGGGCCAATATAACTATGGCTACACCTTC.

The V call is TRBV7-9, the J call TRBJ1-6; 7 bases are a match to TRBD1. The V gene end was trimmed by 0 bases and the J gene end by 4 bases; junction bases not matched to a gene: 0. The V gene's germline CDR1 is SEHNR and CDR2 FQNEAQ (reference sequence). The CDR3 spans 15 residues. The CDR3 protein is CASSLAQGYNSPLHF. In DNA form, the CDR3 reads TGTGCCAGCAGCTTAGCACAGGGGTATAATTCACCCCTCCACTTT.

The gene calls are TRBV19 and TRBJ1-6, with D unresolved. Trimming stripped 6 bases from V and 8 bases from J, with 14 bases between. CDR1 is LNHDA, CDR2 SQIVND, per germline (reference sequence). This CDR3 comprises 14 residues. The CDR3: CASSPAMSDSPLHF. The DNA of the CDR3 is TGTGCCAGTAGCCCTGCCATGAGCGATTCACCCCTCCACTTT.

The table lists this clone with a few counts. The chain is built from TRBV4-1 and TRBJ1-5; D not resolved. This CDR3 is 14 amino acids long. V lost 4 bases and J 1 base, leaving 8 bases between the germline ends. CDR1 is MGHRA and CDR2 is YSYEKL in the germline V gene. Here the CDR3 DNA reads TGCGCCAGCAGCCCACCGGACAGCAATCAGCCCCAGCATTTT. Translating it yields CASSPPDSNQPQHF.

The gene calls are TRBV29-1 and TRBJ1-2, with D unresolved. Germline CDR1 is SQVTM and CDR2 is ANQGSEA. CDR3 size: 12 residues. Trimming took off 3 bases at V and 4 bases at J, with 9 bases between the two ends. The CDR3 DNA reads TGCAGCGTTGATTCAGCTTCCTATGGCTACACCTTC. The encoded protein is CSVDSASYGYTF.

This clone was seen more than once but under ten times. The chain's CDR3 is CASSWTSGQETQYF. The DNA for the CDR3 is TGTGCCAGCAGTTGGACTAGCGGCCAAGAGACCCAGTACTTC. V usage is TRBV2 and J usage is TRBJ2-5; 10 positions agree with TRBD2. There are 14 residues in the CDR3. V lost 5 bases and J lost 1; bases outside the gene matches: 1. Germline values: CDR1 SNHLY, CDR2 FYNNEI.

This clone came up a few times. V and J are TRBV6-2 or TRBV6-3 and TRBJ2-7, with TRBD2 matching over 7 bases. This CDR3 comprises 15 residues. The trim removed 3 bases at V and 3 bases at J, leaving 8 bases unmatched. Germline lookup yields CDR1 MNHEY and CDR2 SVGEGT. Here the CDR3 DNA reads TGTGCCAGCAGTTATCCCCTAGCGGTACACTACGAGCAGTACTTC. It translates to CASSYPLAVHYEQYF.

The rearrangement links TRBV5-1 to TRBJ2-1; 8 nucleotides line up with TRBD1. V was pared by 2 bases and J by 3 bases, with 4 bases of the junction left unmatched. Germline V gene sequence: CDR1 SGHRS, CDR2 YFSETQ. The CDR3 has 15 amino acids. CDR3 protein: CASSFGDRGYNEQFF. In DNA, the CDR3 is TGCGCCAGCAGCTTCGGCGACAGGGGCTACAATGAGCAGTTCTTC.

The CDR3 coding sequence is TGTGCCAGCACCCGAGACAGGAACACTGAAGCTTTCTTT. Translating it yields CASTRDRNTEAFF. This chain uses TRBV27 with TRBJ1-1; a weak D match, TRBD1 (5 bases). V was clipped by 7 bases and J by 1 base, with 10 bases between them. The CDR3 is made up of 13 amino acids. Germline loops: CDR1 MNHEY, CDR2 SMNVEV (reference sequence).

The CDR3 coding sequence is TGTGCCAGCAGCCGAGGACAGGGGGCTCCGGGCTACACCTTC. This codes for CASSRGQGAPGYTF. The chain uses TRBV7-9 and TRBJ1-2; 11 bases fit TRBD1. This CDR3 is built from 14 residues. After removal of 5 bases from V and 8 bases from J, the junction contained 7 bases not matched to a gene. Germline-derived CDR1 and CDR2 are SEHNR and FQNEAQ (reference sequence).

The chain recombines TRBV28 with TRBJ2-7; 10 nucleotides line up with TRBD2. The V and J ends lost 1 base and 3 bases, in that order; junction bases with no gene match: 6. Germline values: CDR1 MDHEN, CDR2 SYDVKM. The CDR3 contains 16 residues. CDR3 sequence: CASSLSPSGSHYEQYF. CDR3 bases: TGTGCCAGCAGTTTATCGCCTAGCGGGAGCCACTACGAGCAGTACTTC.